This is a list of T cell receptor beta chains from one sample in a study of blood T cell repertoires in COVID-19. Profiling relied on immunoSEQ multiplex PCR, and the TCRdb table lists in-frame clones only, not all of them. Here the sample spans under 150,000 clones, more than 80% being singletons. Material for sequencing was peripheral blood. The receptors here all came from a woman in her sixties with COVID-19, enrolled during active disease. CDR3s include the opening cysteine and the closing phenylalanine or tryptophan. D genes are given only for firm matches. Clone size is given for some rows only: seen once, a few or many times, or a class if the clone is expanded.

TRBV7-2	TRBJ2-1	.	TRBD2	TGTGCCAGCAGCTTACTAGCGGGGGACCCCTCCTACAATGAGCAGTTCTTC	CASSLLAGDPSYNEQFF
TRBV12-3/TRBV12-4	TRBJ1-5	.	.	TGTGCCAGCAGTTTAGGGGACTCGGCGCCCCAGCATTTT	CASSLGDSAPQHF
TRBV2	TRBJ1-2	.	.	TGTGCCAGCAGCCAGGGTTTACCTGGCTACACCTTC	CASSQGLPGYTF
TRBV9	TRBJ2-5	.	.	TGTGCCAGCTCCCCCGGGTTTCAAGAGACCCAGTACTTC	CASSPGFQETQYF
TRBV5-1	TRBJ2-3	.	TRBD1	TGCGCCAGCAGCTCGGAAGGACAGGGTAGCACAGATACGCAGTATTTT	CASSSEGQGSTDTQYF
TRBV19	TRBJ1-1	.	TRBD1	TGTGCCAGTATCCCGGGACAGGGGATCCCCGTGGCTTTCTTT	CASIPGQGIPVAFF
TRBV29-1	TRBJ2-1	.	TRBD2	TGCAGCGGTGCACTAGCGGGGGGGACTAATGAGCAGTTCTTC	CSGALAGGTNEQFF
TRBV7-2	TRBJ2-7	.	.	TGTGCCAGCAGCTTGGGCTCGCCCTTATTTGAGCAGTACTTC	CASSLGSPLFEQYF
TRBV6-1	TRBJ1-6	.	.	TGTGCCAGCAGTGAAAGGGGGGGCGCGTCCGATTCACCCCTCCACTTT	CASSERGGASDSPLHF
TRBV29-1	TRBJ1-1	.	.	TGCAGCGTTGCACTTCGCAGGCCTAATATGATGAACACTGAAGCTTTCTTT	CSVALRRPNMMNTEAFF
TRBV6-5	TRBJ2-7	.	TRBD1	TGTGCCAGCAGTAGACAGGGGACCTCCTACGAGCAGTACTTC	CASSRQGTSYEQYF
TRBV3-1/TRBV3-2	TRBJ1-1	.	.	TGTGCCAGCAGCGATCAGGGCACGCGGGCTTTCTTT	CASSDQGTRAFF
TRBV29-1	TRBJ1-2	.	.	TGCAGCGTGGGCCAGGCCCCGTATGGCTACACCTTC	CSVGQAPYGYTF
TRBV20-1	TRBJ1-4	once	.	TGCAGTGCTAGTGCGGGGATCACTAGCACTAATGAAAAACTGTTTTTT	CSASAGITSTNEKLFF
TRBV7-7	TRBJ2-3	once	.	TGTGCTAGCAGCCGAGGGGGGGCACAAAGCACAGATACGCAGTATTTT	CASSRGGAQSTDTQYF
TRBV7-3	TRBJ2-1	.	.	TGTGCCAGCAGCCGCGGGGATAGCTCCTACAATGAGCAGTTCTTC	CASSRGDSSYNEQFF
TRBV2	TRBJ2-7	.	TRBD1	TGTGCCAGCAGTGAAAGGACAGGACCCTACGAGCAGTACTTC	CASSERTGPYEQYF
TRBV7-9	TRBJ1-2	.	.	TGTGCCAGCGCATCCGCCCAAGCCTCGGGGGACTATGGCTACACCTTC	CASASAQASGDYGYTF
TRBV18	TRBJ2-1	.	TRBD2	TGTGCCAGCTCACCACTGGGACTAGGCACGAATGAGCAGTTCTTC	CASSPLGLGTNEQFF
TRBV4-3	TRBJ1-6	few	TRBD1	TGCGCCAGCAGCCGCTTACAGGGGGATAATTCACCCCTCCACTTT	CASSRLQGDNSPLHF
TRBV11-2	TRBJ1-6	.	.	TGTGCCAGCAGGTCCCCGTATAGGGGAAACTCACCCCTCCACTTT	CASRSPYRGNSPLHF
TRBV28	TRBJ1-2	.	.	TGTGCCAGCAGTTCCGCCCGGGCGGACACTGGCTACACCTTC	CASSSARADTGYTF
TRBV6-2/TRBV6-3	TRBJ1-2	.	TRBD1	TGTGCCAGCAGCGCCGGGACAGGGGCAACTTTCTATGGCTACACCTTC	CASSAGTGATFYGYTF
TRBV11-2	TRBJ2-1	.	.	TGTGCCAGCAGCTTGGTTGGCGGTTACAATGAGCAGTTCTTC	CASSLVGGYNEQFF
TRBV6-6	TRBJ1-5	.	TRBD1	TGTGCCAGCAGTCGGACAGGGGATAATCAGCCCCAGCATTTT	CASSRTGDNQPQHF
TRBV11-1	TRBJ1-2	.	TRBD1	TGTGCCAGCAGCCGGACCGGGACAGGGTTGGAGGGCTACACCTTC	CASSRTGTGLEGYTF
TRBV5-1	TRBJ2-7	.	.	TGCGCCAGCAGCCCAGGGACTCCCAGGTACGAGCAGTACTTC	CASSPGTPRYEQYF
TRBV25-1	TRBJ1-1	.	TRBD1	TGTGCCAGCAGCGGCATGGGACAGGACGGCACTGAAGCTTTCTTT	CASSGMGQDGTEAFF
TRBV29-1	TRBJ1-1	once	TRBD1	TGCAGCGTTGCTACAGGGGGAGGGACTGAAGCTTTCTTT	CSVATGGGTEAFF
TRBV11-3	TRBJ2-7	few	.	TGTGCCAGCAGCTTAACACAGTTCTACGAGCAGTACTTC	CASSLTQFYEQYF
TRBV5-1	TRBJ1-1	.	.	TGCGCCAGCAGCTCCGTGGGGGGTTACACTGAAGCTTTCTTT	CASSSVGGYTEAFF
TRBV7-3	TRBJ2-2	.	TRBD2	TGTGCCAGCAGTCCGGGAGGGAGTGGCACCGGGGAGCTGTTTTTT	CASSPGGSGTGELFF
TRBV7-9	TRBJ2-7	few	TRBD1	TGTGCCAGCAGCTCTCCGGGACAGGGGACCTACGAGCAGTACTTC	CASSSPGQGTYEQYF
TRBV9	TRBJ2-2	once	TRBD1	TGTGCCAGCAGCGCGACAGGGGAATACACCGGGGAGCTGTTTTTT	CASSATGEYTGELFF
TRBV5-1	TRBJ1-2	.	TRBD1	TGCGCCAGCAGCCCTCGGGACAGCAAATATTATGGCTACACCTTC	CASSPRDSKYYGYTF
TRBV5-1	TRBJ2-7	.	TRBD2	TGCGCCAGCAGCTCATTAGCGGGACGATCCTACGAGCAGTACTTC	CASSSLAGRSYEQYF
TRBV3-1/TRBV3-2	TRBJ1-6	.	.	TGTGCCAGCAGCCTTGGCGAGGATAATTCACCCCTCCACTTT	CASSLGEDNSPLHF
TRBV7-9	TRBJ1-4	.	.	TGTGCCAGCAGCTTAATCGGGGGTTCTGATGAAAAACTGTTTTTT	CASSLIGGSDEKLFF
TRBV4-2	TRBJ2-7	.	.	TGTGCCAGCAGCCAAGCCGGGGCGGGGCGGCAAAACTACGAGCAGTACTTC	CASSQAGAGRQNYEQYF
TRBV10-3	TRBJ2-5	.	.	TGTGCCATCAGACGGGGGACCCCCCAAGAGACCCAGTACTTC	CAIRRGTPQETQYF
TRBV19	TRBJ1-2	.	TRBD1	TGTGCCAGTAGGCCCGCGCAGGGGGCGTATGGCTACACCTTC	CASRPAQGAYGYTF
TRBV25-1	TRBJ2-5	.	.	TGTGCCAGCAGGGGACAACTCCAAGAGACCCAGTACTTC	CASRGQLQETQYF
TRBV21-1	TRBJ1-1	.	.	TGTGCCAGCAGCAAAGTAGCACAGCAGGGTGACACTGAAGCTTTCTTT	CASSKVAQQGDTEAFF